This T cell receptor beta chain comes out of a study of T cells after yellow fever vaccination. Whole-study context: Preparation used SMART-Seq v4 Ultra Low Input for the low-cell-number fractions. Findings and limits, study-wide: A large majority of primary-vaccination clones showed up again after the booster (around 95% CD4, around 90% CD8). It was a small share of clonotypes that appeared in both CD4 and CD8 compartments.

This clonotype has just a few counts. Its matching antigen is unknown. The CDR3 runs to 15 residues. The V gene end was trimmed by 2 bases and the J gene end by 4 bases; junction bases not matched to a gene: 9. Germline V gives CDR1 GTSNPN, CDR2 SVGIG (reference sequence). The authors made TCR cDNA by 5'RACE template switching, adding a universal primer site and UMIs. TCRdb redid the calling of the 5' RACE reads with MiXCR, one entry per CDR3 protein. The table has hundreds of thousands of distinct CDR3 sequences, approximately 15% seen once. This chain joins TRBV30 and TRBJ2-7; 9 nucleotides line up with TRBD1. Sequencing was performed on PBMCs, taken on the day of the yellow fever booster vaccination. This clonotype originated in a man between 25 and 39 years old who received the YFV17D yellow fever vaccine. CDR3 sequence: CAWSSITGGLYEQYF. Written as DNA, the CDR3 is TGTGCCTGGAGTTCGATCACAGGGGGCTTATACGAGCAGTACTTC.